These T cell receptor beta chains were read from a single sample in a study of Tregs in tolerant kidney transplant recipients. Generated by immunoSEQ multiplex PCR, the TCRdb table keeps only in-frame clones and is missing some. The sample lists tens of thousands of clones; about 83% were seen once. The sample comprised CD4+ T cells from blood. The receptors shown here come from a human donor in good health. Each CDR3 is given with its conserved first and last residue. The D gene is left open where the match is weak. Expanded clones are given a class, and other clones once, few, many or no size at all.

v_gene	abundance	d_gene	j_gene	CDR3aa	CDR3nt
TRBV11-2	few	.	TRBJ2-5	CASSLRTGTETQYF	TGTGCCAGCAGCCTCCGGACTGGAACAGAGACCCAGTACTTC
TRBV6-6	once	TRBD1	TRBJ2-3	CASSDPGQGLDTQYF	TGTGCCAGCAGCGACCCGGGACAGGGGTTAGATACGCAGTATTTT
TRBV11-2	.	.	TRBJ1-1	CASSFPGRENLHTEAFF	TGTGCCAGCAGCTTCCCGGGACGGGAAAACCTCCACACTGAAGCTTTCTTT
TRBV7-8	.	.	TRBJ1-1	CASSAFGDTEAFF	TGTGCCAGCAGCGCCTTCGGGGACACTGAAGCTTTCTTT
TRBV18	.	TRBD1	TRBJ2-1	CASSPGTGGYNEQFF	TGTGCCAGCTCACCAGGGACAGGAGGCTACAATGAGCAGTTCTTC
TRBV6-1	.	.	TRBJ2-1	CASSAVSSYNEQFF	TGTGCCAGCAGTGCAGTTAGCTCCTACAATGAGCAGTTCTTC
TRBV11-2	.	.	TRBJ1-1	CASSLGGIGAFF	TGTGCCAGCAGCTTAGGGGGGATTGGAGCTTTCTTT
TRBV4-2	once	.	TRBJ1-1	CASSPPYRDEAFF	TGTGCCAGCAGCCCCCCATACAGGGATGAAGCTTTCTTT
TRBV5-6	few	.	TRBJ1-1	CASSLVPRTEAFF	TGTGCCAGCAGCCTTGTACCCCGAACTGAAGCTTTCTTT
TRBV7-6	.	.	TRBJ2-7	CASSWGTEYEQYF	TGTGCCAGCAGCTGGGGGACGGAGTACGAGCAGTACTTC
TRBV12-5	.	TRBD1	TRBJ2-2	CASASRTGINTGELFF	TGTGCTAGTGCCTCCCGGACAGGGATTAACACCGGGGAGCTGTTTTTT
TRBV5-6	.	TRBD1	TRBJ2-7	CASSSGTGGPNSYEQYF	TGTGCCAGCAGCTCCGGGACAGGGGGTCCCAATTCCTACGAGCAGTACTTC
TRBV10-3	.	.	TRBJ2-5	CAIGQGSEETQYF	TGTGCCATCGGCCAGGGGTCGGAGGAGACCCAGTACTTC
TRBV30	.	.	TRBJ1-2	CAWSVRMGSYGYTF	TGTGCCTGGAGTGTACGCATGGGTAGCTATGGCTACACCTTC
TRBV11-3	few	.	TRBJ1-2	CASSLPSRFWGYTF	TGTGCCAGCAGCCTACCAAGTCGGTTCTGGGGCTACACCTTC
TRBV15	.	TRBD2	TRBJ2-5	CATSRAWVAGGSQETQYF	TGTGCCACCAGCAGAGCTTGGGTAGCGGGAGGTTCACAAGAGACCCAGTACTTC
TRBV6-5	.	TRBD2	TRBJ2-7	CASSYEAGGPYEQYF	TGTGCCAGCAGTTACGAGGCGGGAGGGCCGTACGAGCAGTACTTC
TRBV18	.	.	TRBJ1-1	CASSPNTGTQHTEAFF	TGTGCCAGCTCACCAAATACCGGGACACAGCACACTGAAGCTTTCTTT
TRBV5-1	.	.	TRBJ2-7	CASSLGSTYEQYF	TGCGCCAGCAGCTTGGGCAGCACCTACGAGCAGTACTTC
TRBV5-1	.	.	TRBJ1-4	CASSTTVATNEKLFF	TGCGCCAGCAGCACAACAGTTGCAACTAATGAAAAACTGTTTTTT
TRBV10-3	.	.	TRBJ1-6	CAISDHRDYGSPLHF	TGTGCCATCAGTGACCACAGGGACTACGGTTCACCCCTCCACTTT
TRBV6-5	.	.	TRBJ1-2	CASSSWTAPNTF	TGTGCCAGCAGTTCCTGGACAGCCCCGAACACCTTC
TRBV18	.	.	TRBJ1-1	CASSPRPGPEAFF	TGTGCCAGCTCACCAAGACCGGGACCTGAAGCTTTCTTT
TRBV5-4	once	TRBD2	TRBJ2-7	CASSLNGGLAAIYEQYF	TGTGCCAGCAGCTTGAACGGGGGACTAGCGGCGATCTACGAGCAGTACTTC
TRBV10-1	few	TRBD2	TRBJ2-1	CASADGKRELNEQFF	TGCGCCAGCGCTGATGGTAAGCGGGAGTTGAATGAGCAGTTCTTC
TRBV4-2	.	TRBD2	TRBJ2-2	CASSQDPRTSGGIGTGELFF	TGTGCCAGCAGCCAAGATCCCAGGACTAGCGGGGGTATTGGCACCGGGGAGCTGTTTTTT
TRBV5-1	.	.	TRBJ1-4	CASSLGAREKLFF	TGCGCCAGCAGCTTGGGCGCCCGTGAAAAACTGTTTTTT
TRBV5-4	.	.	TRBJ1-2	CASSLISSEGCTF	TGTGCCAGCAGCTTGATATCCTCGGAGGGCTGCACCTTC
TRBV2	few	.	TRBJ1-1	CASSESLGTEAFF	TGTGCCAGCAGTGAATCCCTCGGAACTGAAGCTTTCTTT
TRBV25-1	.	.	TRBJ2-1	CASYPPPAPRNNEQFF	TGTGCCAGCTACCCCCCCCCAGCGCCCAGGAATAATGAGCAGTTCTTC
TRBV2	.	.	TRBJ1-2	CASKEPFNYGYTF	TGTGCCAGCAAGGAGCCATTCAATTATGGCTACACCTTC
TRBV30	.	.	TRBJ2-3	CAAPASSTDTQYF	TGTGCCGCACCTGCTTCTAGCACAGATACGCAGTATTTT
TRBV19	.	TRBD1	TRBJ2-5	CASSITGGQGLPETQYF	TGTGCCAGTAGTATAACCGGTGGACAGGGCCTTCCAGAGACCCAGTACTTC
TRBV7-8	.	.	TRBJ1-2	CASSNRAVNGYTF	TGTGCCAGCAGCAACCGGGCTGTGAATGGCTACACCTTC
TRBV19	.	TRBD2	TRBJ2-2	CASSIGRGGGTGELFF	TGTGCCAGTAGTATAGGACGGGGCGGGGGCACCGGGGAGCTGTTTTTT
TRBV2	.	TRBD1	TRBJ1-6	CATLRTGTGPLHF	TGTGCCACCCTACGGACAGGGACAGGACCCCTCCACTTT
TRBV10-3	.	TRBD1	TRBJ1-4	CAISDRDRNEKLFF	TGTGCCATCAGTGATCGGGACAGGAATGAAAAACTGTTTTTT
TRBV9	.	.	TRBJ1-1	CASSPAGRVAEAFF	TGTGCCAGCAGCCCCGCTGGCAGGGTCGCTGAAGCTTTCTTT
TRBV7-9	.	.	TRBJ1-1	CASSLTTATEAFF	TGTGCCAGCAGCTTAACGACAGCCACTGAAGCTTTCTTT
TRBV20-1	.	.	TRBJ2-1	CSVVSYNEQFF	TGCAGTGTAGTATCCTACAATGAGCAGTTCTTC
TRBV19	.	TRBD1	TRBJ1-5	CASSPRGWTGAFNQPQHF	TGTGCCAGTAGTCCCCGAGGGTGGACAGGGGCATTCAATCAGCCCCAGCATTTT
TRBV29-1	.	.	TRBJ1-1	CSVRQALNTEAFF	TGCAGCGTTCGACAGGCGCTCAACACTGAAGCTTTCTTT
TRBV5-1	.	.	TRBJ2-1	CASSLAFTDVNEQFF	TGCGCCAGCAGCTTGGCGTTCACCGATGTCAATGAGCAGTTCTTC
TRBV18	.	.	TRBJ1-1	CASSPRERGQGTEAFF	TGTGCCAGCTCACCCCGGGAGCGGGGGCAAGGCACTGAAGCTTTCTTT
TRBV18	.	.	TRBJ2-7	CASSRLALLVEQYF	TGTGCCAGCTCGAGGCTAGCGCTTTTAGTCGAGCAGTACTTC
TRBV9	.	.	TRBJ1-3	CASSVDPSGNTIYF	TGTGCCAGCAGCGTAGACCCGTCGGGAAACACCATATATTTT
TRBV7-9	once	.	TRBJ2-3	CASSFNGPSTDTQYF	TGTGCCAGCAGCTTTAACGGACCTAGCACAGATACGCAGTATTTT
TRBV13	.	.	TRBJ1-1	CATPPGGTEAFF	TGTGCCACCCCACCGGGGGGCACTGAAGCTTTCTTT